Presented here are 5 T cell receptor beta chains from one specimen sequenced in a study of shared clonotypes between healthy human individuals. TCRdb keeps only in-frame clones here, not all; method: immunoSEQ multiplex PCR. This table has 550,000 to 850,000 clones, around 70% appearing once. The sample taken for sequencing was memory CD4+ T cells sorted from blood. The sample's subset: CD45RA-negative fraction. The receptors originated from a woman in her twenties or thirties in good health.

This chain links TRBV27 with TRBJ2-2, with D possibly TRBD2 on 5 matching bases. The germline V gene has CDR1 MNHEY and CDR2 SMNVEV (reference sequence). CDR3 length: 17 amino acids. V gave up 2 bases and J gave up 1 base, with 14 bases separating them. DNA for the CDR3: TGTGCCAGCAGTTTAGCGCCATACGGGGTGAACACCGGGGAGCTGTTTTTT. This encodes CASSLAPYGVNTGELFF.

The CDR3 protein is CASSQPDRVPQFF. In DNA, the CDR3 is TGCGCCAGCAGCCAGCCGGACAGGGTGCCACAGTTCTTC. The chain joins TRBV4-1 to TRBJ2-1; 8 bases fit TRBD1. V was pared by 3 bases and J by 13 bases, with 8 bases of the junction left unmatched. CDR1 and CDR2 from the germline V gene are MGHRA and YSYEKL. This CDR3 comprises 13 residues.

V and J are TRBV11-1 and TRBJ2-7; 7 positions match TRBD1. J lost 6 bases, V lost 4 bases, and 6 bases had no gene match. CDR1 and CDR2 from the germline V gene are SGHAT and FQDESV (reference sequence). The CDR3 has 13 residues. The CDR3 loop is CASSSHTGAEQYF. The CDR3, as DNA: TGTGCCAGCAGCTCACATACAGGGGCCGAGCAGTACTTC.

The chain carries TRBV19 and TRBJ1-3, with no clear D. CDR1 is LNHDA, CDR2 SQIVND, per germline (reference sequence). The CDR3 is 15 residues long. The germline V and J ends were trimmed by 4 bases and 2 bases, with 12 bases remaining between them. DNA of the CDR3: TGTGCCAGTAGTAGGACGGAGTTCCCTGGAAACACCATATATTTT. Amino acid sequence: CASSRTEFPGNTIYF.

The genes are TRBV27 and TRBJ2-1; D may match TRBD1 or TRBD2 (5 bases each). Trimming removed 4 bases from V and 6 bases from J, with 13 bases in between. CDR1 and CDR2 from the germline V gene are MNHEY and SMNVEV (reference sequence). The CDR3 covers 14 residues. The chain's CDR3 is CASSWGRRVNEQFF. The CDR3 DNA is TGTGCCAGCAGTTGGGGACGACGGGTCAATGAGCAGTTCTTC.